This TCR beta chain emerged from a study of vaccination and CD4 T cells after COVID-19. Study context: Four females and six males made up the convalescents, two of whom were Hispanic.

CDR1 is LNHNV and CDR2 is YYDKDF in the germline V gene (reference sequence). The CDR3 length is 11 residues. The V gene lost 4 bases and the J gene lost 6 bases, with 4 bases spanning the gap. Stated treatment: roughly 11-day PBMC culture with coronavirus spike peptide pools or control peptides (ViraFEST assay). Following expansion of antigen-specific T cells with peptide pools, ViraFEST then sequenced TCRs. Sequenced with the Oncomine TCR Beta short-read assay was DNA taken from cultured CD4+ T cells. Using its own MiXCR run on the PCR reads, TCRdb lists one record per CDR3 protein. The sample has approximately 15,000 distinct CDR3 sequences; around 42% are singletons. Worth noting for this clonotype: Its antigen is currently unknown.

Study-level results: In convalescent patients, a median approximately 83% of post-vaccine SARS-CoV-2-reactive clones appeared only after vaccination.

The rearrangement joins TRBV15 to TRBJ1-3; D unclear. The sequence was obtained from a human donor who had recovered from COVID-19. Sequenced here: CD4+ T cells from blood, cultured in vitro, sampled before SARS-CoV-2 vaccination. In DNA, the CDR3 is TGTGCCACCAGCAAGACAAACACCATATATTTT. This sequence encodes CATSKTNTIYF.